A selection of T cell receptor beta chains follows, all from one sample in a study of beta chain features in type 1 diabetes. Assay: immunoSEQ multiplex PCR; the TCRdb copy retains only in-frame clones and omits some. The table shows some 140,000 clones, with 9.2% occurring only once. The sample was central memory CD4+ T cells from blood. The receptor source for this set is a man aged 18 to 30 in good health. Each CDR3 is given with its conserved first and last residue. The D gene is left open where the match is weak. Size is stated for part of the rows, as once, few or many counts, or as a class when the clone is expanded.

TRBJ2-1 . TRBV6-6 few CASSSTSEQFF TGTGCCAGCAGTTCAACTTCTGAGCAGTTCTTC
TRBJ2-7 TRBD1 TRBV7-6 . CASSRGTGSYEQYF TGTGCCAGCAGCCGAGGGACAGGGAGCTACGAGCAGTACTTC
TRBJ1-5 TRBD1 TRBV5-1 . CASSPSGQGINQPQHF TGCGCCAGCAGCCCCTCGGGACAGGGCATCAATCAGCCCCAGCATTTT
TRBJ2-5 TRBD2 TRBV7-2 few CASSLVVGGGGAAYETQYF TGTGCCAGCAGCTTAGTCGTCGGGGGCGGGGGGGCCGCGTACGAGACCCAGTACTTC
TRBJ2-3 TRBD2 TRBV7-8 few CASSHRLAGFTDTQYF TGTGCCAGCAGCCACCGACTAGCGGGTTTCACAGATACGCAGTATTTT
TRBJ2-3 TRBD2 TRBV7-9 many CASRASGADTQYF TGTGCCAGCAGGGCTAGCGGGGCAGATACGCAGTATTTT
TRBJ2-2 . TRBV12-5 few CASGFQSGELFF TGTGCTAGTGGTTTCCAGTCCGGGGAGCTGTTTTTT
TRBJ2-2 TRBD1 TRBV5-1 . CASSATGGTGELFF TGCGCCAGCAGCGCCACAGGGGGCACCGGGGAGCTGTTTTTT
TRBJ2-4 TRBD1 TRBV7-9 . CASSLRSDRGAKNIQYF TGTGCCAGCAGCTTGAGGAGCGACAGGGGCGCCAAAAACATTCAGTACTTC
TRBJ2-5 . TRBV7-7 . CASSLNHGLGETQYF TGTGCCAGCAGCTTAAATCATGGTCTAGGAGAGACCCAGTACTTC
TRBJ2-1 TRBD2 TRBV11-2 . CASSPGLAGGRIYPFF TGTGCCAGCAGCCCAGGACTAGCGGGGGGGCGAATATACCCGTTCTTC
TRBJ2-5 . TRBV5-4 few CASSLERRAETQYF TGTGCCAGCAGCTTGGAACGGCGGGCAGAGACCCAGTACTTC
TRBJ2-7 TRBD1 TRBV4-2 few CASSRLSGQGSYEQYF TGTGCCAGCAGCCGTCTTTCGGGACAGGGTTCCTACGAGCAGTACTTC
TRBJ2-1 TRBD2 TRBV6-1 few CASRMAGGYNEQFF TGTGCCAGCAGAATGGCGGGGGGATACAATGAGCAGTTCTTC
TRBJ1-3 TRBD1 TRBV11-2 . CASSLQPGQGQNTIYF TGTGCCAGCAGCTTACAACCGGGACAGGGACAAAACACCATATATTTT
TRBJ2-5 TRBD2 TRBV5-1 few CASSLARSGGAGGETQYF TGCGCCAGCAGCTTGGCCCGGTCCGGGGGGGCCGGCGGAGAGACCCAGTACTTC
TRBJ1-1 TRBD1 TRBV18 few CASSGQENTEAFF TGTGCCAGCTCCGGACAGGAGAACACTGAAGCTTTCTTT
TRBJ1-5 . TRBV11-2 . CASSTQSSPQHF TGTGCCAGCAGCACACAATCGTCGCCCCAGCATTTT
TRBJ1-1 . TRBV6-5 . CASSYSTLNTEAFF TGTGCCAGCAGTTACTCAACACTGAACACTGAAGCTTTCTTT
TRBJ1-6 . TRBV13 . CASREGGLGNSPLHF TGTGCCAGCCGCGAGGGGGGGCTCGGCAATTCACCCCTCCACTTT
TRBJ1-4 TRBD1 TRBV7-2 few CASSIGQGLSEKLFF TGTGCCAGCAGCATCGGACAGGGCCTCAGTGAAAAACTGTTTTTT
TRBJ1-1 . TRBV7-9 . CAGGRGNTEAFF TGTGCCGGAGGGAGAGGGAACACTGAAGCTTTCTTT